This T cell receptor (beta chain) was identified during a study of blood T cell repertoires in COVID-19 (dated by TCRdb to 2020 to 2021). Broadly, across the study: Samples covering the acute and convalescent phases of COVID-19 were provided by collaborators in the United States, Italy and Spain. The prospective study material was composed of cDNA or gDNA derived from T cells, B-cell-depleted T cells, or PBMCs. Deeply sampled blood TCRbeta repertoires from subjects exposed to, actively infected with, or recovered from COVID-19 were included in the dataset. A freely available public database, intended as a resource for researchers studying the immune response to SARS-CoV-2, is where the repertoires were released. Samples were obtained from the ongoing ImmuneRACE study (first 160 participants) and from roughly 1,300 subjects provided by 6 global collaborators. The sample metadata nearly always contained a de-identified subject ID, COVID-19 status, age in years and sex. Where available, HLA class I and class II types were taken from metadata supplied by the sample provider and were not determined by assay-based typing.

What the research found in general, with its limitations: How much clinical and demographic metadata was included differed by source and by participant, and the metadata was provided uncurated.

On this clone itself: Its antigen is still unknown. Base qualities are not provided; no much larger clone lies one nucleotide away.

The immunoSEQ Assay, a bias-controlled multiplex PCR, was used to amplify TCRbeta CDR3 regions from genomic DNA. The original methods were these. The number of nucleated cells in each sample was estimated from the amplification of reference gene primers within the assay. To quantify the absolute abundance of each unique TCRbeta CDR3 rearrangement, sequence reads were collapsed and filtered. For each sample, productive Simpson clonality was calculated as the square root of Simpson's diversity index across productive rearrangements. This immuneACCESS table, as held by TCRdb, lists in-frame sequences with V and J called but not all clones. Of the missing ones, under half trace to an unresolved V gene in checked studies; the others have no known cause. V and J calls and clone size come straight from that table; D and trimming were deduced from the DNA. Within this sample are fewer than 250,000 clones, with roughly 86% of them counted one time only. The ten largest clonotypes hold under 4.5% of the sample.

Taken from cysteine to phenylalanine, the CDR3 has 17 residues. The read is trimmed to its CDR3 DNA, 51 bases read in frame from base 1. The germline V gene sets CDR1 to KGHDR and CDR2 to SFDVKD. V and J are truncated by 10 bases and 0 bases respectively, leaving an intervening sequence of 18 bases. Whole blood was collected in K2EDTA tubes by collaborating institutions according to the institutions' own protocols. For TCRbeta analysis, collaborators shipped samples as frozen whole blood, isolated PBMCs, or DNA extracted from either of those sample types. Material: peripheral blood. The sequence came from a man aged 50 to 60 with acute or convalescent COVID-19. The chain is encoded by TRBV24-1 joined to TRBJ2-6; perhaps TRBD2 is the D gene, with 7 bases matching. The sequence in DNA is TGTGCCACGGGGGGGGCCAGGGCCAACTCTGGGGCCAACGTCCTGACTTTC. Its protein product is CATGGARANSGANVLTF.